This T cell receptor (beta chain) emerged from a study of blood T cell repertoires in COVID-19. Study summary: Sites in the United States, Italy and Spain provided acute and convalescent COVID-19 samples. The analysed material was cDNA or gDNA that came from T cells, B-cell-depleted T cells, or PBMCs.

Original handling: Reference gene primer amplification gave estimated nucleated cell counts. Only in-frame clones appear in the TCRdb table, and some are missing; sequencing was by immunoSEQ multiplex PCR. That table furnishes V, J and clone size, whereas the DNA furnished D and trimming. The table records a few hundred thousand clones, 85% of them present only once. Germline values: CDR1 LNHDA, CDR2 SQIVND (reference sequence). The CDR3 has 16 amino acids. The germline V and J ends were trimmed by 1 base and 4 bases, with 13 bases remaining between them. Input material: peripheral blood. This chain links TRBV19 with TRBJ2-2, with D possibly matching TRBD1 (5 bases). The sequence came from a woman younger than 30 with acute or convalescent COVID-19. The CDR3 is CASSIVPGSGTGELFF. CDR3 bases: TGTGCCAGTAGTATAGTCCCAGGGTCGGGCACCGGGGAGCTGTTTTTT.